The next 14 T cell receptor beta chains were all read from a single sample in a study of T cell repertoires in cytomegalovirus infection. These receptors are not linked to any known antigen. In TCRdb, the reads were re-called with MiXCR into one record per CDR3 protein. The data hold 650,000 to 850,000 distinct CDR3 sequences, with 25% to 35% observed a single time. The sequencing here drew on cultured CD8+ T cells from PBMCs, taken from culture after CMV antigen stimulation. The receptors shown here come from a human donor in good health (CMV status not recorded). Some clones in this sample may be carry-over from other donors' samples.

As DNA, the CDR3 is TGCAGTGCTAGAGATCGGGGGCACGGCAATCAGCCCCAGCATTTT. Its translation: CSARDRGHGNQPQHF. The chain carries TRBV20-1 and TRBJ1-5; TRBD1 might be the D (6 bases). Germline lookup yields CDR1 DFQATT and CDR2 SNEGSKA (reference sequence). Trimming removed 0 bases at V and 2 bases at J, with 11 bases between. The CDR3 runs to 15 residues.

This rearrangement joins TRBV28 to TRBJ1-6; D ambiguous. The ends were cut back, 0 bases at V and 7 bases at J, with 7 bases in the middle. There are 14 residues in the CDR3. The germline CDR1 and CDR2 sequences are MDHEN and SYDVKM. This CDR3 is CASSLWFGNSPLHF. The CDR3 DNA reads TGTGCCAGCAGTTTATGGTTCGGAAATTCACCCCTCCACTTT.

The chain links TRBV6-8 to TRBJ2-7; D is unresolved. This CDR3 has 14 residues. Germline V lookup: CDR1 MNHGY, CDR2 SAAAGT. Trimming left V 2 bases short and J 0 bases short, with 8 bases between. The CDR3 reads CASSYDAASYEQYV. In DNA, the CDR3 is TGTGCCAGCAGTTACGATGCGGCCTCCTACGAGCAGTACGTC.

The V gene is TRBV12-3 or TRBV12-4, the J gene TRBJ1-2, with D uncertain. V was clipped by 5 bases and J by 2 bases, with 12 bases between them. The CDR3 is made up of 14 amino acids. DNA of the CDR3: TGTGCCAGCAGTCTGTTGGGGTTGAACTATGGCTACACCTTC. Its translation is CASSLLGLNYGYTF.

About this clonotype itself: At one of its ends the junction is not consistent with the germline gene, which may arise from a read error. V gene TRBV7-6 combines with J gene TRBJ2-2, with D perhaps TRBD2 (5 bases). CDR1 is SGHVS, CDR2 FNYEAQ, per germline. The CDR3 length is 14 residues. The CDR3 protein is CASSPESGGGELFF. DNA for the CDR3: TGTGCTAGCAGCCCCGAAAGCGGTGGCGGGGAGCTGTTTTTT.

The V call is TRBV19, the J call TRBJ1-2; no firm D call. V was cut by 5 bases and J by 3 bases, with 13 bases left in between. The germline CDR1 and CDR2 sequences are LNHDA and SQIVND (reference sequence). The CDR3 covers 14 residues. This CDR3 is CASSPEGAHYGYTF. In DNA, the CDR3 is TGTGCCAGTAGTCCGGAGGGAGCGCACTATGGCTACACCTTC.

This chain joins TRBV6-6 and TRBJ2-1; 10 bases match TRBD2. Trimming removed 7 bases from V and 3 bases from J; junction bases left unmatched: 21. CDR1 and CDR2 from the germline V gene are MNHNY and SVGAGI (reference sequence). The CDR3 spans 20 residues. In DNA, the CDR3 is TGTGCCAGCAACCTAGCCCCTCCGAGCGGGGGGGGACTAAACTACAATGAGCAGTTCTTC. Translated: CASNLAPPSGGGLNYNEQFF.

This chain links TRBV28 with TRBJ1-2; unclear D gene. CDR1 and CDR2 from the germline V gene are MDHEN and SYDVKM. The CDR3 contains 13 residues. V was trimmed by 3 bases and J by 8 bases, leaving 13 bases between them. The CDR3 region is CASSFWGLVGYTF. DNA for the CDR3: TGTGCCAGCAGTTTTTGGGGTTTGGTCGGCTACACCTTC.

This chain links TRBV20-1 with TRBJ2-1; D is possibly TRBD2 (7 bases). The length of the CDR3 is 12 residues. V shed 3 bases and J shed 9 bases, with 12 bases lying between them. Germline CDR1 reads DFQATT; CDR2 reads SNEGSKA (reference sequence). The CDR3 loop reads CSASRGGGEQFF. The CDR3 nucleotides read TGCAGTGCTAGTAGGGGGGGCGGTGAGCAGTTCTTC.

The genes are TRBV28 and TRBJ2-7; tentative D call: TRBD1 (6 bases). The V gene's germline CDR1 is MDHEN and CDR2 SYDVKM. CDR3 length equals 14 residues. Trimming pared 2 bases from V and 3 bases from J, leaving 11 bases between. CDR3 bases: TGTGCCAGCAGTTTAGGACAGCCGATCTACGAGCAGTACTTC. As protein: CASSLGQPIYEQYF.

For the CDR3, the DNA is TGTGCCAGCGCCGCTGAGACCGGGGAGCTGTTTTTT. It is translated as CASAAETGELFF. This rearrangement joins TRBV6-2 or TRBV6-3 to TRBJ2-2; unclear D gene. Germline CDR1 and CDR2: MNHEY and SVGEGT. Trimming shortened V by 8 bases and J by 5 bases, and 9 bases separated the two germline ends. The CDR3 contains 12 residues.

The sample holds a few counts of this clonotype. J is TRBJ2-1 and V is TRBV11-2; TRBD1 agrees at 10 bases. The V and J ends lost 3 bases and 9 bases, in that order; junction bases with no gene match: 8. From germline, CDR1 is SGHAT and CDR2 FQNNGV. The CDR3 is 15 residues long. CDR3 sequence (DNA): TGTGCCAGCAGCTTTGCCGGGACAGGGGCGGGTGAGCAGTTCTTC. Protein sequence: CASSFAGTGAGEQFF.

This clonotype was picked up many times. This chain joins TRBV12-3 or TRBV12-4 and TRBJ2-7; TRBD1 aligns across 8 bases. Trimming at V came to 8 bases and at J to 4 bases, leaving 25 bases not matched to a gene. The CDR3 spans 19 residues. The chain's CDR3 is CASGGQDPRAPLSVYEQYF. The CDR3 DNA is TGTGCCAGCGGGGGACAGGATCCCCGTGCTCCCCTGAGTGTTTACGAGCAGTACTTC.

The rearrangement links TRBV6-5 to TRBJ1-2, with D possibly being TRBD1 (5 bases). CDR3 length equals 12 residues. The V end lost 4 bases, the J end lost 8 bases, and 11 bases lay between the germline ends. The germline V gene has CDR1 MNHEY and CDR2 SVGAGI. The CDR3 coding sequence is TGTGCCAGCAGTTGGGGCAACGGAGGCTACACCTTC. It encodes CASSWGNGGYTF.